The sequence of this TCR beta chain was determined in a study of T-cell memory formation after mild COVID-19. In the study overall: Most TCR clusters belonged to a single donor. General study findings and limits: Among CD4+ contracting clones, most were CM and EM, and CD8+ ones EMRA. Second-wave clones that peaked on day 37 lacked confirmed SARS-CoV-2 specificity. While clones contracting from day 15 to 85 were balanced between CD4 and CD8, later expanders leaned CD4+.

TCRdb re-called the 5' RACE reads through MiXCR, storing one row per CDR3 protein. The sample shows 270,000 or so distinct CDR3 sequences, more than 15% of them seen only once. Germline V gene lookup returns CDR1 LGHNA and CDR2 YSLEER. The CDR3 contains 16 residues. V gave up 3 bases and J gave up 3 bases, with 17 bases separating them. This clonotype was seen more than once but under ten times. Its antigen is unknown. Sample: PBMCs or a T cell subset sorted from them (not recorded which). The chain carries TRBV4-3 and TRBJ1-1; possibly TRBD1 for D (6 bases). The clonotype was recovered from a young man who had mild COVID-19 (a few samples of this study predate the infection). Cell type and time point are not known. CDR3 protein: CASSHLSGGADTEAFF. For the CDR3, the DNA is TGCGCCAGCAGCCATCTTAGTGGGGGCGCGGACACTGAAGCTTTCTTT.